These 2 T cell receptor beta chains share one sample of origin, sequenced in a study of Ad26.COV2.S vaccination and SARS-CoV-2 variants. The protocol was immunoSEQ multiplex PCR, while the TCRdb copy is restricted to in-frame clones and leaves out a portion. The sample includes hundreds of thousands of clones, 90% of them seen just once. The treatment is: some 19 received Ad26.COV2.S at low or high dose, single or two shots; about 5 received placebo; per-sample allocation not given. Day 63 after the first injection of vaccine or placebo was the sampling time. The source was peripheral blood, collected in a trial of Ad26.COV2.S vaccine versus placebo. The receptors derive from a person aged 18-65 years who received the Ad26.COV2.S COVID-19 vaccine or a placebo.

The table lists this clone with a count of one. The V call is TRBV6-5, the J call TRBJ1-2, with 8 nucleotides matching TRBD1. The CDR3 consists of 14 residues. Trimming removed 0 bases from V and 8 bases from J; junction bases left unmatched: 5. Germline CDR1 MNHEY, CDR2 SVGAGI. The CDR3 protein is CASSYSGQGFGYTF. CDR3 nucleotides: TGTGCCAGCAGTTACTCCGGACAGGGTTTCGGCTACACCTTC.

J is TRBJ1-1 and V is TRBV2, with 8 bases matching TRBD1. Germline-derived CDR1 and CDR2 are SNHLY and FYNNEI. The V segment lost 6 bases and the J segment 4 bases; nucleotides outside the gene matches: 7. This CDR3 comprises 14 residues. CDR3 residues: CASRREGQGTEAFF. For the CDR3, the DNA is TGTGCCAGCAGGAGGGAAGGACAGGGCACTGAAGCTTTCTTT.